In this sample, the clone carrying this T cell receptor (beta chain) turned up a few times. Antigen unknown. These data are taken from a study of T-cell reconstitution after alpha-beta-depleted transplantation in children. Study-level results: Reportedly, roughly two months post-transplant, alpha-beta T cells arose from several hundred expanded graft clones. For some patients, TCRbeta diversity was high at day 60 because of recipient T cells and thymic progenitors that survived. T-cell numbers and diversity one year post-transplant derived largely from freshly generated T cells.

The TCRbeta library incorporated unique molecular identifiers. TCRdb redid the calling of the PCR reads with MiXCR, one entry per CDR3 protein. Of fewer than 700,000 distinct CDR3 sequences listed, 10% to 15% were seen once; the top ten hold approximately 2.1%. The CDR3 is made up of 15 amino acids. The V segment lost 4 bases and the J segment 3 bases; nucleotides outside the gene matches: 8. Germline V gene sequence: CDR1 SGHTA, CDR2 FQGNSA. Source: PBMCs, mostly from graft donor cells, taken 360 days after TCRalphabeta/CD19-depleted stem cell transplant. The V call is TRBV7-2, the J call TRBJ2-7, with 8 bases aligning to TRBD2. This receptor was taken from a male patient younger than 18 who had a stem cell transplant for acute myeloid leukemia, so the T cells may come from the graft donor. This CDR3 reads CASSYTGGEYYEQYF. DNA for the CDR3: TGTGCCAGCAGCTATACCGGGGGGGAGTACTACGAGCAGTACTTC.